Below, one T cell receptor (beta chain) is given with its context. Antigen unknown. This entry comes from a study of CD8+ T cells in alopecia areata. Study at large: The study gave treated patients oral tofacitinib at 5 to 10 mg twice daily.

The germline gives CDR1 GTSNPN, CDR2 SVGIG (reference sequence). The CDR3 consists of 15 residues. V shed 2 bases and J shed 4 bases, with 17 bases lying between them. Treatment noted: oral pan-JAK inhibitor, 5-10 mg twice daily. Peripheral blood and lesional scalp punch biopsies were taken from alopecia areata patients. Whole-study results and caveats: Possibly because of HLA-related factors, TCR sharing was less clear across patients than in mice. When scalp samples are sequenced, resident alphabeta T cells of normal skin are also captured.

Sequencing templates came from extracted RNA that was reverse transcribed into cDNA. Profiled with immunoSEQ multiplex PCR; TCRdb holds only in-frame clones, not every one. The sample holds 150,000 or so clones, 85% to 90% seen once. This sample comprised CD8+ T cells sorted from blood, obtained at week 4, from a patient treated with tofacitinib. This sequence was found in a human donor with alopecia areata. The chain links TRBV30 to TRBJ1-2; D is uncertain. The CDR3 nucleotides are TGTGCCTGGAGTACAGACTCAGGATTCTTCTATGGCTACACCTTC. It translates to CAWSTDSGFFYGYTF.